Listed below are T cell receptor beta chains from one sample, sequenced in a study of identifying expanded T cells in peripheral blood. Clones were read by immunoSEQ multiplex PCR, and TCRdb kept only the in-frame ones, dropping some. The profile shows 50,000 to 75,000 clones, around four fifths of them singletons. Sequenced sample: blood. The receptors were gathered from a person between 18 and 75 years old in good health. Each CDR3 is given with its conserved first and last residue. D genes are given only for firm matches. Expanded clones get a size class; other rows say once, few or many, or leave the size out.

NA,TRBV9,NA,TRBJ1-4,TGTGCCAGCAGCCCTTGGGCCGGTGAAAAACTGTTTTTT,CASSPWAGEKLFF
NA,TRBV30,NA,TRBJ2-1,TGTGCCTGGAGTTCGGACAGTTCAAGCTACAATGAGCAGTTCTTC,CAWSSDSSSYNEQFF
NA,TRBV5-4,TRBD2,TRBJ2-3,TGTGCCAGCAGCGCTACTAGCGGGAGTGAAGATACGCAGTATTTT,CASSATSGSEDTQYF
NA,TRBV10-3,NA,TRBJ2-7,TGTGCCATCAGACCCAGGGACACCGGCGAGCAGTACTTC,CAIRPRDTGEQYF
NA,TRBV7-9,NA,TRBJ1-1,TGTGCCAGCAGCTTGGGGACTGAAGCTTTCTTT,CASSLGTEAFF
NA,TRBV11-1,NA,TRBJ2-6,TGTGCCAGCAGCTTAGAGGCAGTCTCGAGCTCTGGGGCCAACGTCCTGACTTTC,CASSLEAVSSSGANVLTF
NA,TRBV2,TRBD1,TRBJ1-3,TGTGCCAGGAGGGACAGGGGGCCAAACACCATATATTTT,CARRDRGPNTIYF
NA,TRBV25-1,NA,TRBJ1-1,TGTGCCAGCAGTCTGGATGGGGCTCGCCCTGAAGCTTTCTTT,CASSLDGARPEAFF
NA,TRBV5-1,NA,TRBJ2-3,TGCGCCAGCAGCGTACACACAGATACGCAGTATTTT,CASSVHTDTQYF
few,TRBV4-1,NA,TRBJ1-4,TGCGCCAGCAGCCAAGATCGGGCAAGGGCCTCTAATGAAAAACTGTTTTTT,CASSQDRARASNEKLFF
NA,TRBV5-1,NA,TRBJ2-3,TGCGCCAGCAGCTTGGATGGGGCGGGTAGCACAGATACGCAGTATTTT,CASSLDGAGSTDTQYF
NA,TRBV6-1,NA,TRBJ1-2,TGTGCCAGCAGTGCTCCCCGGGACACCTTC,CASSAPRDTF
NA,TRBV19,NA,TRBJ1-5,TGTGCCAGTAGTCCAGAGGGGTGGAACGATCAGCCCCAGCATTTT,CASSPEGWNDQPQHF
NA,TRBV20-1,NA,TRBJ1-2,TGCAGTGCCTTCCAGTATGGCTACACCTTC,CSAFQYGYTF
NA,TRBV7-9,TRBD1,TRBJ2-1,TGTGCCTTGGACAGGGGTTTAAATGAGCAGTTCTTC,CALDRGLNEQFF
NA,TRBV5-4,TRBD2,TRBJ2-5,TGTGCCAGCAGCTTGATGCTAGCGGGGGGACAAGAGACCCAGTACTTC,CASSLMLAGGQETQYF
NA,TRBV6-5,TRBD1,TRBJ1-2,TGTGCCAGCAGCTCCAGACAGGGGAGCCCCTATGGCTACACCTTC,CASSSRQGSPYGYTF
NA,TRBV30,NA,TRBJ1-1,TGTGCCTGGAAACCTAGCAGAAACACTGAAGCTTTCTTT,CAWKPSRNTEAFF
NA,TRBV30,NA,TRBJ1-4,TGTGCCTGGGCTTCTGTCGGTGATAATGAAAAACTGTTTTTT,CAWASVGDNEKLFF
NA,TRBV7-2,TRBD2,TRBJ2-5,TGTGCCAGCAGCTTAGAAGGCGGGGGGGGAGAGACCCAGTACTTC,CASSLEGGGGETQYF
NA,TRBV6-4,NA,TRBJ1-2,TGTGCCAGCAGCCCCCAGAGGGGCTATGGCTACACCTTC,CASSPQRGYGYTF
NA,TRBV5-6,NA,TRBJ1-2,TGTGCCAGCAGCTTGGTCCGAGGAAAGGGAGGCTACACCTTC,CASSLVRGKGGYTF
NA,TRBV4-3,NA,TRBJ2-2,TGCGCCAGCAGCCAAGGGTTCAGGGCACGGACGAACACCGGGGAGCTGTTTTTT,CASSQGFRARTNTGELFF
NA,TRBV29-1,NA,TRBJ2-1,TGCAGCGTTTTTCCAACTACCAACCGAAGAATAAATGAGCAGTTCTTC,CSVFPTTNRRINEQFF
NA,TRBV6-6,TRBD1,TRBJ1-2,TGTGCCAGCAGCCACGGACAGGGTTTAAGCGGCTACACCTTC,CASSHGQGLSGYTF
NA,TRBV5-8,NA,TRBJ2-3,TGTGCCAGCAGCCTAAGGGCCCTACGGCCCACAGATACGCAGTATTTT,CASSLRALRPTDTQYF
NA,TRBV7-9,NA,TRBJ2-5,TGTGCCAGCAGCTTAGGGCCGGACGGGGAGACCCAGTACTTC,CASSLGPDGETQYF
NA,TRBV6-1,NA,TRBJ1-5,TGTGCCAGCAGTGAGGGGATTTCGTACAATCAGCCCCAGCATTTT,CASSEGISYNQPQHF
NA,TRBV7-9,NA,TRBJ2-3,TGTGCCAGCAGCCTGAACCTGGCAGATACGCAGTATTTT,CASSLNLADTQYF
NA,TRBV5-4,NA,TRBJ2-5,TGTGCCAGCAGCTTGGAACTGGAAAGTGAGACCCAGTACTTC,CASSLELESETQYF
NA,TRBV29-1,NA,TRBJ2-7,TGCAGCGTTGTCACAGGGCCTTGGGAGCAGTACTTC,CSVVTGPWEQYF
NA,TRBV30,NA,TRBJ1-1,TGTGCCTGGACCCGGACAGCCCACACTGAAGCTTTCTTT,CAWTRTAHTEAFF
NA,TRBV5-6,NA,TRBJ2-3,TGTGCCAGCAGCCCTTGGGGGTCTATAGGAGATACGCAGTATTTT,CASSPWGSIGDTQYF
NA,TRBV11-3,NA,TRBJ2-7,TGTGCCAGCAGCTTGGGCAGGAACTCCTACGAGCAGTACTTC,CASSLGRNSYEQYF
NA,TRBV2,TRBD1,TRBJ2-5,TGTGCCAGCAGTCGACAGGGAAGGGGGGAGACCCAGTACTTC,CASSRQGRGETQYF
NA,TRBV10-3,NA,TRBJ2-3,TGTGCCATCAGTGAGAGGGGGGGCCAAGATACGCAGTATTTT,CAISERGGQDTQYF
NA,TRBV7-7,NA,TRBJ2-2,TGTGCCAGCAGCCCCGGGACACTAAACACCGGGGAGCTGTTTTTT,CASSPGTLNTGELFF
few,TRBV4-1,TRBD2,TRBJ2-1,TGCGCCAGCAGCCAAGAGGTGTCTAGCGGGAGACGGGGAGAGCAGTTCTTC,CASSQEVSSGRRGEQFF
NA,TRBV2,NA,TRBJ2-5,TGTGCCAGCGGACGGGGGCGGGAGACCCAGTACTTC,CASGRGRETQYF
NA,TRBV4-2,NA,TRBJ1-1,TGTGCCAGCAGCCAGCGGGGGCAGTTGGGCACTGAAGCTTTCTTT,CASSQRGQLGTEAFF
NA,TRBV2,NA,TRBJ2-1,TGTGCCAGCAGGGTGGTTAACAATGAGCAGTTCTTC,CASRVVNNEQFF